The sample holds many counts of the clone carrying this T cell receptor beta chain. The antigen is undetermined. The source material, RNA transcripts, was used to amplify TCR beta CDR3 regions. HTBI primers were the set used in a first-round RT-PCR of the TCR CDR3. MiXCR was run by TCRdb on the multiplex PCR reads, yielding one entry per CDR3 protein. The sample includes some 510,000 distinct CDR3 sequences, more than 45% of them seen just once. The data were taken from a study of T cells in Graves' hyperthyroidism and ophthalmopathy. General observations from the study: Model-based prediction identified ophthalmopathy a median roughly 5.9 months prior to its onset.

Germline V gives CDR1 LNHNV, CDR2 YYDKDF (reference sequence). This CDR3 is built from 12 residues. Trimming shortened V by 3 bases and J by 9 bases, and 12 bases separated the two germline ends. For Graves' hyperthyroidism to be stable, ophthalmopathy could not progress within 18 months. This receptor was taken from a young woman with Graves' hyperthyroidism. The sample comprised peripheral blood or thyroid tissue (not recorded which). This chain connects TRBV15 to TRBJ2-7; no clear D. As DNA, the CDR3 is TGTGCCACCAGCAGGATGGGTACCCCGCAGTACTTC. Encoded protein: CATSRMGTPQYF.